One sample yielded the 5 T cell receptor beta chains listed below, sequenced in a study of T-cell reconstitution after alpha-beta-depleted transplantation in children. TCRbeta library construction was performed incorporating unique molecular identifiers. TCRdb used MiXCR to reprocess the PCR reads, holding one entry per CDR3 protein. This sample has about 830,000 distinct CDR3 sequences, with under 20% found just once. This specimen was PBMCs, mostly from graft donor cells, taken 360 days after TCRalphabeta/CD19-depleted stem cell transplant. The receptors shown here come from a male patient between 5 and 17 years old who had a stem cell transplant for acute lymphoblastic leukemia, so the T cells may come from the graft donor.

In its sample, this clonotype was seen a few times. This chain joins TRBV20-1 and TRBJ2-2, with D perhaps being TRBD1 or TRBD2 (5 bases each). In germline, CDR1 is DFQATT, CDR2 SNEGSKA (reference sequence). Trimming pared 6 bases from V and 8 bases from J, leaving 13 bases between. The CDR3 covers 12 residues. The CDR3 region has the DNA TGCAGTGCCAGCCGAGGGGAAGGGGAGCTGTTTTTT. Protein: CSASRGEGELFF.

This clonotype was seen more than once but under ten times. The chain recombines TRBV5-1 with TRBJ2-2, with 11 bases lining up with TRBD1. Germline V gene sequence: CDR1 SGHRS, CDR2 YFSETQ. Trimming cost V 4 bases and J 5 bases; bases outside gene matches: 10. The CDR3 length is 17 residues. The CDR3 bases are TGCGCCAGCAGCCCCGGACAGGGGGCGTTGGGGACCGGGGAGCTGTTTTTT. Translated, it gives CASSPGQGALGTGELFF.

V usage is TRBV20-1 and J usage is TRBJ2-3, with 13 bases identical to TRBD2. This CDR3 is 19 amino acids long. Germline values: CDR1 DFQATT, CDR2 SNEGSKA (reference sequence). Losses at the gene ends were 2 bases for V and 2 bases for J; bases not matched to a gene: 13. DNA of the CDR3: TGCAGTGCTAGATCTGGACTAGCGGGAGTAAGGGGTTTCACAGATACGCAGTATTTT. Its translation is CSARSGLAGVRGFTDTQYF.

This clonotype showed up just a few times. The chain links TRBV7-9 to TRBJ2-1, with 9 bases that match TRBD1. Per germline, CDR1 SEHNR and CDR2 FQNEAQ (reference sequence). J gave up 3 bases and V 5 bases, and 5 bases lay outside the gene matches. This CDR3 is built from 15 residues. The CDR3, as DNA: TGTGCCAGCAGCCGACAGGGGGTGCTCTACAATGAGCAGTTCTTC. Protein product: CASSRQGVLYNEQFF.

This clonotype was detected a few times. This sequence joins TRBV20-1 and TRBJ2-7, with TRBD2 matching 13 bases. The CDR3 runs to 15 residues. Germline values: CDR1 DFQATT, CDR2 SNEGSKA (reference sequence). J was trimmed by 5 bases and V by 3 bases; bases with no gene match: 7. In nucleotides, the CDR3 is TGCAGTGCTAGGGGGGGACTAGCGGGAAAACACGAGCAGTACTTC. Translated, it gives CSARGGLAGKHEQYF.